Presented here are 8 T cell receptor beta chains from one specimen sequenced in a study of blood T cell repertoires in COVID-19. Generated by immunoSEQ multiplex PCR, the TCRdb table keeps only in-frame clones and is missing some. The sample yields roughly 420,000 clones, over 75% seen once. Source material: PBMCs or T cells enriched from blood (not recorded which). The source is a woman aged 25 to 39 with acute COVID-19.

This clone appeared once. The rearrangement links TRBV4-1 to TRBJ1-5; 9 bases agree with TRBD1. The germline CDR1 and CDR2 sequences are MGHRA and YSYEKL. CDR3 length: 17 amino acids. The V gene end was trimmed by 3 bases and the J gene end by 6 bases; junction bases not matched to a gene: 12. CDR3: CASSHHTPGQGSQPQHF. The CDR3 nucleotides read TGCGCCAGCAGCCACCACACCCCGGGACAGGGCAGTCAGCCCCAGCATTTT.

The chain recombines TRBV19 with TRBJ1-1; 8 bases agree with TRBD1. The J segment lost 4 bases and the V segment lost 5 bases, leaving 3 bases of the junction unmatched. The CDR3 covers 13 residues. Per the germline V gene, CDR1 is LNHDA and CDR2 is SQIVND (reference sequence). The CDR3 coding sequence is TGTGCCAGTAGTCAGGACAGGGTCACTGAAGCTTTCTTT. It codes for CASSQDRVTEAFF.

The CDR3 nucleotides read TGTGCCAGCAGCGTAGAAGGCCTAGCGGGATACAATGAGCAGTTCTTC. This sequence encodes CASSVEGLAGYNEQFF. The chain couples TRBV9 to TRBJ2-1; 9 bases line up with TRBD2. This CDR3 is 16 amino acids long. Trimming cost V 0 bases and J 4 bases; bases outside gene matches: 5. Germline V gene sequence: CDR1 SGDLS, CDR2 YYNGEE.

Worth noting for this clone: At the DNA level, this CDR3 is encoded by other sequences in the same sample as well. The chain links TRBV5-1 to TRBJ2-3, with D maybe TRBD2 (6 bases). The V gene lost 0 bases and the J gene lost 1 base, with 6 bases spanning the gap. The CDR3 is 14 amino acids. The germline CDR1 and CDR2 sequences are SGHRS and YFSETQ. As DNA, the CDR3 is TGCGCCAGCAGCTTGGAGCGGGGCACAGATACGCAGTATTTT. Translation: CASSLERGTDTQYF.

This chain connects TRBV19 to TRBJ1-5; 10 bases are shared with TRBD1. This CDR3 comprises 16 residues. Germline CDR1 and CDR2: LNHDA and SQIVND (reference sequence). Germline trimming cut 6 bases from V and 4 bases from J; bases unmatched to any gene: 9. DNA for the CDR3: TGTGCCAGTAGGCCGGGATCGGACAGGGGGAATCAGCCCCAGCATTTT. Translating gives CASRPGSDRGNQPQHF.

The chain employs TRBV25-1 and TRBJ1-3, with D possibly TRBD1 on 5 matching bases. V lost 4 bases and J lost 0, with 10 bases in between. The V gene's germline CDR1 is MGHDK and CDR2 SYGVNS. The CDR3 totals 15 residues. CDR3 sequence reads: CASSAPDTSGNTIYF. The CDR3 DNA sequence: TGTGCCAGCAGTGCTCCGGACACCTCTGGAAACACCATATATTTT.

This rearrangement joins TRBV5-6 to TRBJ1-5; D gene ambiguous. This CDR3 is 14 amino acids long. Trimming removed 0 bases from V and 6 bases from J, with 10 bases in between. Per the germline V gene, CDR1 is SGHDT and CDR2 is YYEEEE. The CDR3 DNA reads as TGTGCCAGCAGCTTGGGAGGGTACGGTCAGCCCCAGCATTTT. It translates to CASSLGGYGQPQHF.

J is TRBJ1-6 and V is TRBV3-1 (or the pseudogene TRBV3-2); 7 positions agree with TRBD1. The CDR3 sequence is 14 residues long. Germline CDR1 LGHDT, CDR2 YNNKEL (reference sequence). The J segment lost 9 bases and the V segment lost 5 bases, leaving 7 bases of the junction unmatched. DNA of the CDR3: TGTGCCAGCAGCTTCGGACAGGCGCCTTCACCCCTCCACTTT. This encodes CASSFGQAPSPLHF.